These 16 T cell receptor beta chains came from one sample sequenced in a study of T-cell reconstitution after alpha-beta-depleted transplantation in children. A library of TCRbeta sequences, prepared with unique molecular identifiers, was generated. MiXCR was run by TCRdb on the PCR reads, yielding one entry per CDR3 protein. The sample contains more than 400,000 distinct CDR3 sequences, 43% of which appear only once. The sample in question was PBMCs, obtained before TCRalphabeta/CD19-depleted stem cell transplant. Receptor source: a girl aged 2 to 9 with aplastic anemia, due to receive a stem cell transplant.

The V call is TRBV20-1, the J call TRBJ2-1; 11 bases line up with TRBD1. V dropped 5 bases and J dropped 8; count of bases not matched to a gene: 8. The CDR3 is 14 residues long. The germline gives CDR1 DFQATT, CDR2 SNEGSKA (reference sequence). CDR3 in amino acids: CSAAPGTGGYEQFF. As DNA, the CDR3 is TGCAGTGCTGCCCCCGGGACAGGGGGGTATGAGCAGTTCTTC.

The chain links TRBV6-1 to TRBJ2-4; D perhaps matches TRBD2 (6 bases). CDR1 and CDR2 (germline): MNHNS, SASEGT. This CDR3 comprises 17 residues. The V end lost 6 bases, the J end lost 1 base, and 19 bases lay between the germline ends. CDR3 region: CASRAQFGGNAKNIQYF. The CDR3 DNA reads as TGTGCCAGCAGGGCTCAATTCGGAGGGAATGCCAAAAACATTCAGTACTTC.

V and J are TRBV12-3 or TRBV12-4 and TRBJ2-1; 11 positions agree with TRBD2. This CDR3 has 14 residues. V was clipped by 6 bases and J by 9 bases; unmatched bases: 7. The CDR3 sequence: CASRGTSGGGEQFF. The DNA for the CDR3 is TGTGCCAGCAGGGGGACTAGCGGTGGGGGTGAGCAGTTCTTC.

This clonotype was detected many times. The genes are TRBV19 and TRBJ2-1; 8 nucleotides align to TRBD1. J gave up 7 bases and V 3 bases, and 8 bases lay outside the gene matches. Germline CDR1 is LNHDA and CDR2 is SQIVND (reference sequence). CDR3 length: 15 residues. This CDR3 reads CASSIQGAKLNEQFF. The DNA for the CDR3 is TGTGCCAGTAGTATTCAGGGGGCCAAGTTAAATGAGCAGTTCTTC.

This sequence joins TRBV5-6 and TRBJ2-7; TRBD2 might be the D (5 bases). V shed 4 bases and J shed 7 bases, with 18 bases lying between them. CDR1 is SGHDT, CDR2 YYEEEE, per germline. CDR3 size: 14 residues. The CDR3 loop reads CASSPGILNGEQYF. CDR3 coding DNA: TGTGCCAGCAGCCCCGGGATTTTGAATGGGGAGCAGTACTTC.

J is TRBJ1-4 and V is TRBV7-9, with a weak D call TRBD1 (6 bases). Trimming took 5 bases from V and 5 from J, leaving 15 bases between them. CDR3 length: 15 amino acids. Germline CDR1 is SEHNR and CDR2 is FQNEAQ (reference sequence). CDR3 region: CASSRFVGGNEKLFF. DNA for the CDR3: TGTGCCAGCAGCCGTTTCGTAGGGGGAAATGAAAAACTGTTTTTT.

The chain has TRBV21-1 and TRBJ1-1. TRBV21-1 is a documented pseudogene. This CDR3 has 14 amino acids. The CDR3 DNA reads as TGTGCCAGCAGCAAAGTATTCGTGAACACTGAAGCTTTCTTT. Protein product: CASSKVFVNTEAFF.

This clonotype was counted a few times. The rearrangement joins TRBV12-3 or TRBV12-4 to TRBJ1-1; maybe TRBD1 (6 bases). The V gene lost 5 bases and the J gene lost 10 bases, with 14 bases spanning the gap. CDR3 length: 12 amino acids. DNA of the CDR3: TGTGCCAGCAGTCCTCACAGGGAAACAGCTTTCTTT. Protein sequence: CASSPHRETAFF.

This clonotype showed up just a few times. The chain employs TRBV10-2 and TRBJ1-1; a weak D match, TRBD1 (5 bases). Germline CDR1 is WSHSY and CDR2 is SAAADI. Trimming left V 0 bases short and J 1 base short, with 6 bases between. CDR3 length equals 14 residues. CDR3 coding DNA: TGCGCCAGCAGTGAGTCGACAGAGAACACTGAAGCTTTCTTT. This translates into CASSESTENTEAFF.

The chain carries TRBV14 and TRBJ1-1, with 9 nucleotides matching TRBD1. The CDR3 covers 16 residues. Germline lookup yields CDR1 SGHDN and CDR2 FVKESK. V gave up 6 bases and J gave up 4 bases; unmatched junction bases: 12. Here the CDR3 DNA reads TGTGCCAGCAGTCCCCAGACAGGGGGGTTTGGCACTGAAGCTTTCTTT. It specifies CASSPQTGGFGTEAFF.

This clonotype was seen at least ten times. The chain combines TRBV3-1 with TRBJ2-4; TRBD2 agrees at 9 bases. CDR1 and CDR2 (germline): LGHDT, YNNKEL (reference sequence). The trim removed 3 bases at V and 6 bases at J, leaving 6 bases unmatched. This CDR3 is 15 amino acids long. The CDR3 is CASSHLAGIGNIQYF. As DNA, the CDR3 is TGTGCCAGCAGCCACCTAGCGGGAATTGGAAACATTCAGTACTTC.

This clonotype was detected only a few times. The rearrangement links TRBV5-1 to TRBJ1-1, with 7 nucleotides matching TRBD1. CDR1 SGHRS and CDR2 YFSETQ come from the germline V gene. The V gene end was trimmed by 4 bases and the J gene end by 0 bases; junction bases not matched to a gene: 6. This CDR3 is built from 15 residues. The CDR3 protein is CASSKGTEMNTEAFF. In DNA form, the CDR3 reads TGCGCCAGCAGCAAAGGGACAGAAATGAACACTGAAGCTTTCTTT.

This clonotype was counted a few times. The chain has TRBV6-5 and TRBJ2-2; no clear D gene. Germline lookup yields CDR1 MNHEY and CDR2 SVGAGI. Trimming shortened V by 4 bases and J by 2 bases, and 14 bases separated the two germline ends. The CDR3 totals 16 residues. The CDR3 bases are TGTGCCAGCAGTTCCTCCTCTTTCCGTAACACCGGGGAGCTGTTTTTT. It codes for CASSSSSFRNTGELFF.

This chain connects TRBV20-1 to TRBJ2-7, with D tentatively TRBD2 (6 bases). The CDR3 is made up of 11 amino acids. Germline V gene sequence: CDR1 DFQATT, CDR2 SNEGSKA (reference sequence). Trimming cost V 5 bases and J 6 bases, with 11 bases left between them. The CDR3 sequence: CSAGGTGEQYF. Here the CDR3 DNA reads TGCAGTGCTGGGGGGACCGGCGAGCAGTACTTC.

There are a few counts of this clonotype. The chain uses TRBV7-8 and TRBJ2-1; D call uncertain. The CDR3 sequence is 12 residues long. Germline CDR1 is SGHVS and CDR2 is FQNEAQ. Trimming removed 1 base from V and 8 bases from J, with 6 bases in between. CDR3: CASSLGSDEQFF. CDR3 bases: TGTGCCAGCAGCTTAGGGTCTGATGAGCAGTTCTTC. The full variable domain, in which reference TRBV7-8 and TRBJ2-1 provide the parts outside the CDR3, is GAGVSQSPRYKVAKRGQDVALRCDPISGHVSLFWYQQALGQGPEFLTYFQNEAQLDKSGLPSDRFFAERPEGSVSTLKIQRTQQEDSAVYLCASSLGSDEQFFGPGTRLTVL.

This clonotype was seen only once. The chain has TRBV7-2 and TRBJ2-7, with a tentative D call TRBD1 (6 bases). V lost 5 bases to trimming and J lost 6 bases, with 17 bases between them. The CDR3 totals 14 residues. The germline V gene has CDR1 SGHTA and CDR2 FQGNSA. CDR3 sequence (DNA): TGTGCCAGCAGCCACCCGGACAGCTTACTCGAGCAGTACTTC. As protein: CASSHPDSLLEQYF.